Sequencing of this TCR beta chain was carried out in a study of PD-1 blockade in classical Hodgkin lymphoma. Method: immunoSEQ multiplex PCR; TCRdb's copy keeps in-frame clones and lacks some. Among about 58,000 clones listed, roughly 91% were seen once. All the patients suffered relapse after autologous stem cell transplantation, and brentuximab vedotin exposure differed. The CDR3 sequence is 15 residues long. CDR1 and CDR2 from the germline V gene are SGHRS and YFSETQ. Study-wide results and limits: In CD4+ cells, TCR diversity went up significantly by C4D1, but in CD8+ cells it did not.

Details on this clone: Its antigen is undetermined. At one boundary the junction diverges from the germline segment, which might be a read error.

Sequenced material: peripheral blood mononuclear cells (PBMCs), taken before the second cycle of nivolumab. The gene calls are TRBV5-1 and TRBJ1-4; D perhaps matches TRBD1 (6 bases). The receptor was isolated from a human donor with classical Hodgkin lymphoma. CDR3 region: CASRLGGPTNEKLFF. The CDR3 region has the DNA TGCGCCAGCAGATTGGGGGGGCCCACTAATGAAAAACTGTTTTTT. The full variable domain, rest sourced from reference TRBV5-1 and TRBJ1-4, is KAGVTQTPRYLIKTRGQQVTLSCSPISGHRSVSWYQQTPGQGLQFLFEYFSETQRNKGNFPGRFSGRQFSNSRSEMNVSTLELGDSALYLCASRLGGPTNEKLFFGSGTQLSVL.